Below, one TCR beta chain is given with its context. These data belong to a study of blood T cell repertoires in COVID-19. Study overall: The origin of the acute and convalescent COVID-19 samples was the United States, Italy and Spain.

The method was immunoSEQ multiplex PCR; TCRdb's version includes in-frame clones alone and lacks a portion of them. The top ten clones hold roughly 2.1% of a sample with 250,000 to 350,000 clones, 87% of them seen once. The receptor was isolated from a man aged 18 to 35 with active or convalescent COVID-19. The sample was peripheral blood.

Here the CDR3 DNA reads TGTGCCACGTCTCTCAGGAAAAATCAGCCCCAGCATTTT. It translates to CATSLRKNQPQHF. J is TRBJ1-5 and V is TRBV15, with D hard to call. This CDR3 has 13 amino acids. V was clipped by 9 bases and J by 4 bases, with 13 bases between them. Germline loops: CDR1 LNHNV, CDR2 YYDKDF (reference sequence).